This T cell receptor (beta chain) was recorded in a study of blood T cell repertoires in COVID-19. Overall study context: The United States, Italy and Spain were the sources of the acute and convalescent COVID-19 samples. Sources were T cells, B-cell-depleted T cells, or PBMCs; the material itself was cDNA or gDNA.

Sequenced by immunoSEQ multiplex PCR; TCRdb stores in-frame clones only, minus some. In the table there are fewer than 60,000 clones, 80% to 90% of which are singletons. CDR3 size: 15 residues. With 6 bases clipped from V and 11 bases from J, the junction kept 17 bases outside the gene matches. The germline CDR1 and CDR2 sequences are MDHEN and SYDVKM. V and J are TRBV28 and TRBJ1-2; TRBD1 aligns across 8 bases. The sample taken for sequencing was peripheral blood. This sequence was found in a human donor with active COVID-19. The donor label of this sample is uncertain. The DNA of the CDR3 is TGTGCCAGCAGGCAACCCGGGACAGGTGGTCGGGCTTACACCTTC. It specifies CASRQPGTGGRAYTF.